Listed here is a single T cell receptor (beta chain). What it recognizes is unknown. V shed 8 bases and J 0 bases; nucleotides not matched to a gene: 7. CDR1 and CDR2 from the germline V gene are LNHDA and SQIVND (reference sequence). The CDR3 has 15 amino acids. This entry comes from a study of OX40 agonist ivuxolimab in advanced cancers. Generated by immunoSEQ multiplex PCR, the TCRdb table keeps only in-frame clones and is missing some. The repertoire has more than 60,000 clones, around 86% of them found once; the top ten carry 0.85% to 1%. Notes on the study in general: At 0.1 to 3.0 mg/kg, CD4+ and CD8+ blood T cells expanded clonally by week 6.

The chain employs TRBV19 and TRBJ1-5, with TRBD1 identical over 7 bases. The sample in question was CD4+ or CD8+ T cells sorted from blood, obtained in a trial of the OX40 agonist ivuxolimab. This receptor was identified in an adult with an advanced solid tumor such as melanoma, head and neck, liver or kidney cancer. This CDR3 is CASLRQGHSNQPQHF. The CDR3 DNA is TGTGCCAGTCTAAGACAGGGACATAGCAATCAGCCCCAGCATTTT.